The present entry profiles one T cell receptor beta chain with its context. Its antigen is undetermined. Libraries were prepared by immunoSEQ multiplex PCR; TCRdb keeps only in-frame clonotypes and omits some of them. The table includes some 120,000 clones, 89% detected once. The data were obtained in a study of cytomegalovirus exposure and HLA in healthy donors. Study-wide results and limits: Reported performance of the classifier showed diagnosis of cytomegalovirus status with high specificity and sensitivity.

The CDR3 is made up of 15 amino acids. The germline CDR1 and CDR2 sequences are SGHNT and YENEEA. Unmatched junction bases numbered 3, after V lost 3 bases and J lost 0 bases. This rearrangement joins TRBV11-3 to TRBJ1-1, with 8 bases aligning to TRBD1. The sequenced sample was PBMCs. The origin of this receptor is a woman younger than 35 in good health and CMV-seronegative. The CDR3 sequence is CASSLGTGLNTEAFF. The DNA of the CDR3 is TGTGCCAGCAGCTTGGGGACAGGTTTGAACACTGAAGCTTTCTTT.